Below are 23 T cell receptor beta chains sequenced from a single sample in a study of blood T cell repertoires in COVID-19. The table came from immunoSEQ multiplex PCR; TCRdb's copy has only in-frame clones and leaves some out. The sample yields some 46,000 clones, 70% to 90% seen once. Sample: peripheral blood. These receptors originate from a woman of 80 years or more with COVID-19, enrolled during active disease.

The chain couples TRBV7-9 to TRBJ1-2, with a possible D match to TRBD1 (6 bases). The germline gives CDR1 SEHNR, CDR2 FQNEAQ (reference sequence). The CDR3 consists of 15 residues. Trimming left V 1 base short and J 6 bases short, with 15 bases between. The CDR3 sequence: CASSLDQGRGNGYTF. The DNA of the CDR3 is TGTGCCAGCAGCTTAGATCAGGGGAGGGGGAATGGCTACACCTTC.

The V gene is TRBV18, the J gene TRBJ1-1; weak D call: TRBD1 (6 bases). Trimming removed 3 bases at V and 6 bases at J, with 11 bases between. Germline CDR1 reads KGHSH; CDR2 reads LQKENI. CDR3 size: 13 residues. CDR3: CASSPAGAAEAFF. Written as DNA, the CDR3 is TGTGCCAGCTCACCGGCAGGGGCCGCTGAAGCTTTCTTT.

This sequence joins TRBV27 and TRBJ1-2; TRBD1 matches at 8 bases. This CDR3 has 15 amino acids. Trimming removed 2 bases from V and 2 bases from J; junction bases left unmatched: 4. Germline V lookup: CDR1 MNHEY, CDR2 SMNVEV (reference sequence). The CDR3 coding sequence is TGTGCCAGCAGTTTACAACAGGGGGGGAACTATGGCTACACCTTC. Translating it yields CASSLQQGGNYGYTF.

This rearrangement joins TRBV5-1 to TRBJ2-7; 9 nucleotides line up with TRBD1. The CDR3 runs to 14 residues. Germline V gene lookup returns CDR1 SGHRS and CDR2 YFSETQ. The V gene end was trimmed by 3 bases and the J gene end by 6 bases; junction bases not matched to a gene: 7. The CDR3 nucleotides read TGCGCCAGCAGCTCTGGAACAGGGGGCTCCGAGCAGTACTTC. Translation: CASSSGTGGSEQYF.

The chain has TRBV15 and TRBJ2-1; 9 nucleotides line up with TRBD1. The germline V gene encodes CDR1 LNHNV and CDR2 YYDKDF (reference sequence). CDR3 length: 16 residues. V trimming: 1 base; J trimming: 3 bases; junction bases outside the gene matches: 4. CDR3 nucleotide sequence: TGTGCCACCAGCAGAGGGGGACAGGGTGGCTACAATGAGCAGTTCTTC. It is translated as CATSRGGQGGYNEQFF.

CDR3 DNA: TGTGCCAGCAGCCCGGACAGGGTCGTGCAGTACTTC. As protein: CASSPDRVVQYF. V gene TRBV14 combines with J gene TRBJ2-7; 8 bases are shared with TRBD1. Germline loops: CDR1 SGHDN, CDR2 FVKESK. V lost 4 bases to trimming and J lost 9 bases; unmatched junction nucleotides: 5. This CDR3 contains 12 residues.

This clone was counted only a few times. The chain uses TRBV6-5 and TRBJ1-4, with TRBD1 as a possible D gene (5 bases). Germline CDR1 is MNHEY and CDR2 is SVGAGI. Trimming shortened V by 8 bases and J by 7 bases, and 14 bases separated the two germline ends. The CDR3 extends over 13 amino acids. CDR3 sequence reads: CASGRARGEKLFF. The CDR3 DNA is TGTGCCAGCGGCAGGGCCCGTGGTGAAAAACTGTTTTTT.

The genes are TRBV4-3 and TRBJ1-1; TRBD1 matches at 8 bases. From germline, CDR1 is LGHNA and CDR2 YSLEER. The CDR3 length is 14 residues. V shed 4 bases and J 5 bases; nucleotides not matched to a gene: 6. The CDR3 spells CASSPDREGTEAFF. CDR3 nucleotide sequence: TGCGCCAGCAGCCCGGACAGGGAAGGGACTGAAGCTTTCTTT.

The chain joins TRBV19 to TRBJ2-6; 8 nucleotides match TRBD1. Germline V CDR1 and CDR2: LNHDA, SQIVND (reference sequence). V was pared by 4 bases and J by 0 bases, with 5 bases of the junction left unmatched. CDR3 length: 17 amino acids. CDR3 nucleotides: TGTGCCAGTAGTACCCGACAGGGGAGCTCTGGGGCCAACGTCCTGACTTTC. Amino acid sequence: CASSTRQGSSGANVLTF.

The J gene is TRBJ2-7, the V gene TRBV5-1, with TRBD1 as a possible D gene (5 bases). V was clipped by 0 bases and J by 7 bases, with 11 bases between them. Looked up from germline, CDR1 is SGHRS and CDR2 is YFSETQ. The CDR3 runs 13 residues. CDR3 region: CASSLGQGSEQYF. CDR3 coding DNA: TGCGCCAGCAGCTTGGGGCAGGGTTCAGAGCAGTACTTC.

CDR3 protein: CASSPTGQGGNQPQHF. CDR3 coding DNA: TGTGCCAGCAGTCCCACTGGACAGGGGGGCAATCAGCCCCAGCATTTT. The chain employs TRBV6-2 or TRBV6-3 and TRBJ1-5; 10 nucleotides line up with TRBD1. The CDR3 runs 16 residues. CDR1 MNHEY and CDR2 SVGEGT come from the germline V gene. V shed 5 bases and J 2 bases; nucleotides not matched to a gene: 6.

The DNA for the CDR3 is TGTGCCAGCAGTTTCCGACAGGGGAGTGGCTACACCTTC. Its translation: CASSFRQGSGYTF. The chain is built from TRBV28 and TRBJ1-2; TRBD1 matches 8 bases. The CDR3 length is 13 residues. Germline CDR1 reads MDHEN; CDR2 reads SYDVKM. V lost 3 bases, J lost 7 bases, and 4 bases stayed unmatched.

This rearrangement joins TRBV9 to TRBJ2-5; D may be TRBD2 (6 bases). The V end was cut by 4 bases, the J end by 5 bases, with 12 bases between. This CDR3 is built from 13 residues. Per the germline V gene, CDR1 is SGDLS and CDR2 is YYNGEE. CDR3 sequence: CASSLTGDETQYF. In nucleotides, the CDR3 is TGTGCCAGCAGCCTAACGGGGGATGAGACCCAGTACTTC. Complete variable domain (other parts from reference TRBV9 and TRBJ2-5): DSGVTQTPKHLITATGQRVTLRCSPRSGDLSVYWYQQSLDQGLQFLIQYYNGEERAKGNILERFSAQQFPDLHSELNLSSLELGDSALYFCASSLTGDETQYFGPGTRLLVL.

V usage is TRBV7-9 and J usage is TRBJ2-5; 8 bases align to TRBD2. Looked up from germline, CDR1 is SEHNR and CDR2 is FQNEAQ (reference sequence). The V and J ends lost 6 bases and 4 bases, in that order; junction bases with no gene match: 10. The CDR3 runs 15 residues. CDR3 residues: CASSPGLAWGETQYF. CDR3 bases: TGTGCCAGCAGTCCAGGACTAGCCTGGGGAGAGACCCAGTACTTC. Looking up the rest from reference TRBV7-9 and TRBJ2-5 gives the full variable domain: DTGVSQNPRHKITKRGQNVTFRCDPISEHNRLYWYRQTLGQGPEFLTYFQNEAQLEKSRLLSDRFSAERPKGSFSTLEIQRTEQGDSAMYLCASSPGLAWGETQYFGPGTRLLVL.

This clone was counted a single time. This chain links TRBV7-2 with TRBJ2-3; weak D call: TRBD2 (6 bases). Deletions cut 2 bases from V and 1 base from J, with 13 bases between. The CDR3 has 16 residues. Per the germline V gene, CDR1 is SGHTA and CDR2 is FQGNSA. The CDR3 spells CASSLSGDRRTDTQYF. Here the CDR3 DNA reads TGTGCCAGCAGCTTATCGGGGGACCGGCGCACAGATACGCAGTATTTT.

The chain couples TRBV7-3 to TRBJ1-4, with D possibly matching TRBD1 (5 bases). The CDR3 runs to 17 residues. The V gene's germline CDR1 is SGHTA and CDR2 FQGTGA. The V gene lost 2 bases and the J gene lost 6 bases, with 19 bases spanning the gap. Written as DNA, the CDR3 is TGTGCCAGCAGCTTAGGGCGTCAGGGCCGGAGGGATGAAAAACTGTTTTTT. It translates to CASSLGRQGRRDEKLFF.

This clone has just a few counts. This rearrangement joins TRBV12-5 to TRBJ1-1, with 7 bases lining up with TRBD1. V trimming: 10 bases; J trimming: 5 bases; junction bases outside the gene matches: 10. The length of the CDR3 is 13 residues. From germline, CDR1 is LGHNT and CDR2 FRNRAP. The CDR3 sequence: CATLIDRVTEAFF. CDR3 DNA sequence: TGTGCTACCTTAATCGACAGGGTGACTGAAGCTTTCTTT.

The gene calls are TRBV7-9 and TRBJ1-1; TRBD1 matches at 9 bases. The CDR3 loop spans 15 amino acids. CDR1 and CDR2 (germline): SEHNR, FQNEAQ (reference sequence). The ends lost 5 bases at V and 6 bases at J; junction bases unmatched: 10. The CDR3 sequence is CASSPRRDRVPEAFF. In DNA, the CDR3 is TGTGCCAGCAGCCCCCGCCGGGACAGGGTCCCTGAAGCTTTCTTT.

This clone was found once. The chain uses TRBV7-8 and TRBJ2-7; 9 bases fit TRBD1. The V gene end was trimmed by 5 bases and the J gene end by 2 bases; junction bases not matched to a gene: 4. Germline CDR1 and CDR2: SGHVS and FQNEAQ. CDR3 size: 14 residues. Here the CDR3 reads CASSARDRAYEQYF. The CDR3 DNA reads TGTGCCAGCAGCGCGAGGGACAGGGCCTACGAGCAGTACTTC.

In DNA, the CDR3 is TGTGCCAGCAGCCCAACAGGCTCCTACAATGAGCAGTTCTTC. Protein product: CASSPTGSYNEQFF. The chain is built from TRBV7-3 and TRBJ2-1; D is perhaps TRBD1 (5 bases). Trimming left V 5 bases short and J 0 bases short, with 8 bases between. The CDR3 runs 14 residues. Looked up from germline, CDR1 is SGHTA and CDR2 is FQGTGA.

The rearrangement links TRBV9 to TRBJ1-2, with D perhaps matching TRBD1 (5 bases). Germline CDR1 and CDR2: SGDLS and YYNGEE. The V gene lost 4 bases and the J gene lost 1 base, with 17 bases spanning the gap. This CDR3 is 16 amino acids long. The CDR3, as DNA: TGTGCCAGCAGCCCTTCTTCCAGGGCGGTTAACTATGGCTACACCTTC. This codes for CASSPSSRAVNYGYTF.

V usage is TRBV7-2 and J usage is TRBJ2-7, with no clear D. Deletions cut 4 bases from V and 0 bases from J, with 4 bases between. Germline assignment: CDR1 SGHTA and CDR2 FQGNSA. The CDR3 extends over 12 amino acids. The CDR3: CASSSSSYEQYF. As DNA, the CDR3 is TGTGCCAGCAGCTCTAGCTCCTACGAGCAGTACTTC.

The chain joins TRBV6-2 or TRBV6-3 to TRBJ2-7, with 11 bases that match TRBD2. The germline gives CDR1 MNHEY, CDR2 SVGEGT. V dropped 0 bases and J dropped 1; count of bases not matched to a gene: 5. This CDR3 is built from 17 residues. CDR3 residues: CASSYSPLAGVSYEQYF. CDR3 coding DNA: TGTGCCAGCAGTTACTCGCCACTAGCGGGAGTATCCTACGAGCAGTACTTC.